The 3 T cell receptor beta chains presented below share a single source sample, sequenced in a study of T cells in Graves' hyperthyroidism and ophthalmopathy. Amplified TCR beta CDR3 regions came from RNA transcripts. RT-PCR in the first round (using the HTBI primer set) targeted the TCR CDR3. TCRdb re-called the multiplex PCR reads through MiXCR, storing one row per CDR3 protein. The table shows nearly 600,000 distinct CDR3 sequences, with about 15% occurring only once. Sequenced material: blood. Receptor source: a woman in her 30s with Graves' hyperthyroidism that later progressed to Graves' ophthalmopathy.

This clonotype was seen many times. V and J are TRBV28 and TRBJ1-4; D unclear. The V end was cut by 5 bases, the J end by 4 bases, with 20 bases between. The CDR3 is made up of 17 amino acids. In germline, CDR1 is MDHEN, CDR2 SYDVKM. CDR3 sequence reads: CASSIRFGEASNEKLFF. CDR3 bases: TGTGCCAGCAGTATACGATTCGGTGAGGCAAGTAATGAAAAACTGTTTTTT. The full variable domain, in which reference TRBV28 and TRBJ1-4 provide the parts outside the CDR3, is DVKVTQSSRYLVKRTGEKVFLECVQDMDHENMFWYRQDPGLGLRLIYFSYDVKMKEKGDIPEGYSVSREKKERFSLILESASTNQTSMYLCASSIRFGEASNEKLFFGSGTQLSVL.

This clonotype was seen more than once but under ten times. The chain uses TRBV6-1 and TRBJ2-2; D is possibly TRBD1 (5 bases). V dropped 4 bases and J dropped 4 bases, with 7 bases sitting between them. The CDR3 contains 13 residues. Germline V CDR1 and CDR2: MNHNS, SASEGT. The CDR3 nucleotides are TGTGCCAGCAGTGCCAGGGCCACCGGGGAGCTGTTTTTT. It codes for CASSARATGELFF.

The V call is TRBV6-1, the J call TRBJ2-7, with a weak D call TRBD2 (5 bases). V was clipped by 1 base and J by 3 bases, with 13 bases between them. This CDR3 region has 15 residues. Per germline, CDR1 MNHNS and CDR2 SASEGT. The CDR3 region is CASSEERTAYYEQYF. The CDR3 nucleotides read TGTGCCAGCAGTGAAGAGCGGACCGCCTACTACGAGCAGTACTTC.